This TCR beta chain derives from a study of T cell changes during pregnancy in multiple sclerosis. The CDR3 contains 14 residues. Looked up from germline, CDR1 is SSHAT and CDR2 is FNYEAQ (reference sequence). Some clones are missing from TCRdb's copy, which holds only in-frame ones; the method was immunoSEQ multiplex PCR. The sample includes roughly 40,000 clones, more than 80% of them seen just once. Regarding this clone: At one of its ends the junction is not consistent with the germline gene, which may arise from a read error.

The V and J genes are TRBV7-7 and TRBJ2-1; no reliable D call. Sequences were derived from peripheral blood, sampled before pregnancy. The origin of this receptor is a female donor with multiple sclerosis, enrolled in a pregnancy study. The CDR3 protein is CASSPPGFGNEQFF. The CDR3 DNA reads TGTGCTAGCAGCCCTCCAGGATTCGGCAATGAGCAGTTCTTC. Full variable domain (outside the CDR3, taken from reference TRBV7-7 and TRBJ2-1): GAGVSQSPRYKVTKRGQDVTLRCDPISSHATLYWYQQALGQGPEFLTYFNYEAQPDKSGLPSDRFSAERPEGSISTLTIQRTEQRDSAMYRCASSPPGFGNEQFFGPGTRLTVL.